The rows below give T cell receptor beta chains drawn from one sample of a study of CD8 T cells in ankylosing spondylitis. Each CDR3 protein is one row after TCRdb ran MiXCR on the 5' RACE reads. The repertoire includes about 150,000 distinct CDR3 sequences, 7% to 8% of them detected once, and about an eighth sits in the top ten. Input material: blood, either unsorted or a sorted T cell fraction (not recorded which). These receptor sequences come from a female donor with ankylosing spondylitis or in good health (not recorded which). CDR3s include the opening cysteine and the closing phenylalanine or tryptophan. D genes are given only for firm matches. The size of a clone is reported for some rows only, either as once, few or many, or as a class for expanded clones.

cdr3_nt cdr3_aa d_call j_call clone_size v_call
TGTGCCAGCACACTTTGGGGGGTGGAGACCCAGTACTTC CASTLWGVETQYF NA TRBJ2-5 NA TRBV6-6
TGTGCCAGCAGCACTCAGCGGGGGGGCGACACCGGGGAGCTGTTTTTT CASSTQRGGDTGELFF TRBD2 TRBJ2-2 many TRBV9
TGTGCCAGCAGCTTCGTTCTAGATACGCAGTATTTT CASSFVLDTQYF NA TRBJ2-3 few TRBV7-9
TGTGCCACCCGACAGGGCACTGAAGCTTTCTTT CATRQGTEAFF TRBD1 TRBJ1-1 many TRBV10-3
TGTGCCAGCAGTAGTGGAAGGCAGGGGGCGGTCGGCAATGAAGCTTTCTTT CASSSGRQGAVGNEAFF TRBD1 TRBJ1-1 NA TRBV27
TGTGCCAGCACCCTTGGGTTAGCGGGGGCCAACACCGGGGAGCTGTTTTTT CASTLGLAGANTGELFF TRBD2 TRBJ2-2 NA TRBV28
TGCGCCAGCAGCTTGGCCGACAGCACAGATACGCAGTATTTT CASSLADSTDTQYF NA TRBJ2-3 many TRBV5-1
TGTGCCACCAGCAGAGTTACAATTCGGGACGGAGGGTATGGCTACACCTTC CATSRVTIRDGGYGYTF NA TRBJ1-2 many TRBV15
TGCGCCAGCAGTCAAACGTCAGGTCGGGGGAGAGACAATGAGCAGTTCTTC CASSQTSGRGRDNEQFF NA TRBJ2-1 once TRBV23-1
TGTGCCAGCAGCGTAACTCCAGGGGGCAATCAGCCCCAGCATTTT CASSVTPGGNQPQHF NA TRBJ1-5 many TRBV9
TGTGCCAGCAGTTTGATGGGCGGGGGGTACGAGCAGTACTTC CASSLMGGGYEQYF TRBD2 TRBJ2-7 many TRBV12-3/TRBV12-4
TGCGCCAGCAGCTTGGAAGGGACAGATTCCTATGGCTACACCTTC CASSLEGTDSYGYTF TRBD1 TRBJ1-2 many TRBV5-1
TGTGCCAGCGGGCGGGACAGGGTCTACAATGAGCAGTTCTTC CASGRDRVYNEQFF TRBD1 TRBJ2-1 NA TRBV2
TGCGCCAGCAGAAGGGGAATGAACACTGAAGCTTTCTTT CASRRGMNTEAFF NA TRBJ1-1 many TRBV5-1
TGCGCCAGCAGCCAAGAGTTAACAGGGAACTACGAGCAGTACTTC CASSQELTGNYEQYF NA TRBJ2-7 many TRBV4-3
TGTGCCAGCACACTAGCGGGGGGGGCCTACGAGCAGTACTTC CASTLAGGAYEQYF TRBD2 TRBJ2-7 many TRBV28
TGTGCCAGCTCACCGGGACAGAAAGAAGCTTTCTTT CASSPGQKEAFF TRBD1 TRBJ1-1 NA TRBV18
TGTGCCAGCAGCTTGTACGCAGGGGGCAAAGCTTTCTTT CASSLYAGGKAFF TRBD1 TRBJ1-1 few TRBV11-3
TGTGCCAGCAGCTTAAGTCCCGGGCATGATGGCTACACCTTC CASSLSPGHDGYTF NA TRBJ1-2 many TRBV7-9
TGCAGCGTTGAACTATCAGGGGGCGGCTACACCTTC CSVELSGGGYTF TRBD1 TRBJ1-2 many TRBV29-1
TGTGCCAGCAGCGAATTAAGGAATCAGCCCCAGCATTTT CASSELRNQPQHF NA TRBJ1-5 many TRBV6-1
TGCAGTGCGCTCGGACCGACTAGCGGGGCCTACGAGCAGTACTTC CSALGPTSGAYEQYF TRBD2 TRBJ2-7 many TRBV20-1
TGTGCCAGCAGCCAAGATGAGACAGCAGTTGGAACTTTCTTT CASSQDETAVGTFF NA TRBJ1-1 NA TRBV4-2
TGCGCCAGCAGCCAAGACAAAGAAGCGGGGACTTACAATGAGCAGTTCTTC CASSQDKEAGTYNEQFF TRBD2 TRBJ2-1 many TRBV4-1
TGCGCCAGCAGCCAAGCCGGCCGGGGCGAGACCCAGTACTTC CASSQAGRGETQYF NA TRBJ2-5 many TRBV4-1
TGTGCCAGCAGTACGGGACAGGGGATAAGAACTGAAGCTTTCTTT CASSTGQGIRTEAFF TRBD1 TRBJ1-1 many TRBV6-1
TGTGCCAGCAGTTCGACCGCAGGGATCCACGAGCAGTACTTC CASSSTAGIHEQYF NA TRBJ2-7 many TRBV6-5
TGTGCCAGTAGGACAGGGCCGAACACTGAAGCTTTCTTT CASRTGPNTEAFF TRBD1 TRBJ1-1 many TRBV19
TGCGCCAGCAGAGCTGGACAGGGGGAAATCTATGGCTACACCTTC CASRAGQGEIYGYTF TRBD1 TRBJ1-2 many TRBV4-1
TGTGCCAGCATCCCAGCGGGCTCCTACGAGCAGTACTTC CASIPAGSYEQYF NA TRBJ2-7 NA TRBV28
TGTGCCAGCTTTCTGGGGGGTCCGAACACCGGGGAGCTGTTTTTT CASFLGGPNTGELFF NA TRBJ2-2 few TRBV7-9
TGTGCCAGCAGTTACTCTGGGAAGTCCTCTGGAAACACCATATATTTT CASSYSGKSSGNTIYF NA TRBJ1-3 many TRBV6-8
TGTGCCAGCAGCTCCAGCCGGGGGCGCAATGAGCAGTTCTTC CASSSSRGRNEQFF NA TRBJ2-1 many TRBV5-6
TGTGCCAGCACCTCCTTTCAGGGGGCGGCCTTGAACACTGAAGCTTTCTTT CASTSFQGAALNTEAFF TRBD1 TRBJ1-1 few TRBV6-1
TGTGCCAGCAGCCCTATGGGACAGGGGAGCTATGGCTACACCTTC CASSPMGQGSYGYTF TRBD1 TRBJ1-2 many TRBV9
TGCAGCGTTGTGCCTAGCGGGGGTGATACGCAGTATTTT CSVVPSGGDTQYF TRBD2 TRBJ2-3 many TRBV29-1
TGCGCCAGTCTAACTTCCCCCGGGGCCACTGAAGCTTTCTTT CASLTSPGATEAFF NA TRBJ1-1 many TRBV5-1
TGCGCCAGCAGCGAGTGGACGGCAACTAATGAAAAACTGTTTTTT CASSEWTATNEKLFF NA TRBJ1-4 many TRBV5-1
TGTGCCAGCAGCCAAGCTGGGCAGGGGAAGAATGGCTACACCTTC CASSQAGQGKNGYTF NA TRBJ1-2 many TRBV4-2
TGCAGCATGACTCTTAGGGAGCCGAACACCGGGGAGCTGTTTTTT CSMTLREPNTGELFF NA TRBJ2-2 many TRBV29-1
TGCAGCGTTGCCCCGGACGGACGCGATGAGCAGTTCTTC CSVAPDGRDEQFF NA TRBJ2-1 many TRBV29-1
TGTGCCAGCAGCCGCCCGGTGAGGACAGGGGCGATAACCGGGGAGCTGTTTTTT CASSRPVRTGAITGELFF TRBD1 TRBJ2-2 many TRBV14
TGTGCCAGCTCACCGCCCACCCGGGGAGGAGCTTTCTTT CASSPPTRGGAFF NA TRBJ1-1 few TRBV18
TGCAGTGCCCCGATGCTCGGACTAGCGGGGGGACACTTGTTCTTC CSAPMLGLAGGHLFF TRBD2 TRBJ2-1 NA TRBV20-1
TGTGCCAGCAGGGGATGGGGCTCCAGCACAGATACGCAGTATTTT CASRGWGSSTDTQYF NA TRBJ2-3 many TRBV6-1
TGCAGTGCTGAGAGGAGCGGGGGAGCCACAGATACGCAGTATTTT CSAERSGGATDTQYF TRBD2 TRBJ2-3 many TRBV20-1
TGCGCCAGCAGCCTGAATTGGGGGAACACTGAAGCTTTCTTT CASSLNWGNTEAFF NA TRBJ1-1 many TRBV5-1